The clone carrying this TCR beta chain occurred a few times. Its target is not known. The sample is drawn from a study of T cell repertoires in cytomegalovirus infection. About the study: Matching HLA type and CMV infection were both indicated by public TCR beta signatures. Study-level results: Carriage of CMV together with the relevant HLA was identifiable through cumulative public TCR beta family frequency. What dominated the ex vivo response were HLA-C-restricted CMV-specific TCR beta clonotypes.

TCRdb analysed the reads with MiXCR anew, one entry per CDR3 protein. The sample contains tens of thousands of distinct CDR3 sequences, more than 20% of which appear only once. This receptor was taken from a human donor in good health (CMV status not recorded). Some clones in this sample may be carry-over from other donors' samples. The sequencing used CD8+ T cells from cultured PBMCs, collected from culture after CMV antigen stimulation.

CDR3 amino acids: CASSPIALMNTGELFF. CDR3 nucleotides: TGTGCCAGCAGCCCAATAGCACTTATGAACACCGGGGAGCTGTTTTTT. This chain uses TRBV12-3 or TRBV12-4 with TRBJ2-2; D not certain. This CDR3 is built from 16 residues. The V end lost 6 bases, the J end lost 1 base, and 15 bases lay between the germline ends.